The clone carrying this T cell receptor beta chain was seen only a few times. Its cognate antigen is unknown. This specimen belongs to a study of regulatory T cells in long-lasting Graves disease. For the study at large: For a period under 3 months, newly diagnosed Graves' patients had taken antithyroid drugs.

Arm-PCR of CDR3 regions and iRepertoire HTBI primers were the basis on which TCR beta libraries were built. TCRdb reprocessed the multiplex PCR reads with MiXCR, giving one entry per CDR3 protein. The repertoire includes 500,000 to 700,000 distinct CDR3 sequences, about 15% of them detected once, and 15% to 20% sits in the top ten. Study observations and caveats: Thyroid tissue went unstudied; only peripheral blood was examined. Persistent patients had a count of shared public clonotypes (over 2,500) that exceeded that of new patients (around 1,000).

The V and J ends lost 4 bases and 3 bases respectively, with 9 bases between them. The germline V gene has CDR1 SGHKS and CDR2 YYEKEE (reference sequence). The CDR3 is 13 amino acids. As for time point: newly diagnosed GD, antithyroid drugs for less than 3 months. RNA from PBMCs was the source of the TCR library. This sample also appeared in a second study, on T cells in Graves' hyperthyroidism and ophthalmopathy. That paper states: The study excluded patients with uncontrolled infection, other autoimmune disease, pregnancy or lactation.

The material sequenced was peripheral blood mononuclear cells (PBMCs), taken at new diagnosis, from a patient treated with antithyroid drugs. The rearrangement joins TRBV5-5 to TRBJ2-3; D is uncertain. The receptor was isolated from a woman in her 30s with Graves disease. The CDR3 loop is CASSLRDTDTQYF. CDR3 bases: TGTGCCAGCAGCCTTAGGGATACAGATACGCAGTATTTT. Based on the CDR3 plus reference TRBV5-5 and TRBJ2-3, the full variable domain is DAGVTQSPTHLIKTRGQQVTLRCSPISGHKSVSWYQQVLGQGPQFIFQYYEKEERGRGNFPDRFSARQFPNYSSELNVNALLLGDSALYLCASSLRDTDTQYFGPGTRLTVL.